The 8 T cell receptor beta chains below all came from one sample that was sequenced in a study of CD8+ T cells in alopecia areata. Extracted RNA was reverse transcribed, and the resulting cDNA served as sequencing template. Assay used: immunoSEQ multiplex PCR; TCRdb lists only in-frame clones, some missing. The sample has approximately 58,000 clones, around 44% seen once. What was sequenced was NKG2D-low CD8+ T cells sorted from blood. The receptors were gathered from a human donor with alopecia areata.

The sample holds a few counts of this clone. A far larger clone differs by one base, so this is likely a read error. The chain is built from TRBV23-1 and TRBJ2-7; maybe TRBD2 (7 bases). TRBV23-1 is placed among ORFs of uncertain function. V was shortened by 6 bases and J by 0 bases, with 27 bases between the two germline ends. The CDR3 covers 19 residues. Written as DNA, the CDR3 is TGCGCCAGCAGCCAAGGGTGGTTCGAAGGGGGGGGGCCCTCCTACGAGCAGTACTTC. Amino acid sequence: CASSQGWFEGGGPSYEQYF.

The J gene is TRBJ2-7, the V gene TRBV29-1; D is ambiguous. Germline lookup yields CDR1 SQVTM and CDR2 ANQGSEA. Trimming took off 7 bases at V and 3 bases at J, with 13 bases between the two ends. The CDR3 totals 12 residues. The CDR3 loop is CSATGPFYEQYF. DNA for the CDR3: TGCAGCGCAACCGGACCTTTCTACGAGCAGTACTTC.

This clone was counted between two and nine times. V is TRBV29-1 and J is TRBJ1-1, with D hard to call. This CDR3 comprises 13 residues. Germline assignment: CDR1 SQVTM and CDR2 ANQGSEA. V was trimmed by 3 bases and J by 0 bases, leaving 8 bases between them. The DNA for the CDR3 is TGCAGCGTTGACGCCACCGTGAACACTGAAGCTTTCTTT. Protein product: CSVDATVNTEAFF. The variable domain in full, completed from reference TRBV29-1 and TRBJ1-1, reads SAVISQKPSRDICQRGTSLTIQCQVDSQVTMMFWYRQQPGQSLTLIATANQGSEATYESGFVIDKFPISRPNLTFSTLTVSNMSPEDSSIYLCSVDATVNTEAFFGQGTRLTVV.

The CDR3 loop is CASSLDPGSLAKNIQYF. The DNA for the CDR3 is TGTGCCAGCAGCTTAGACCCGGGCTCACTAGCCAAAAACATTCAGTACTTC. This sequence joins TRBV7-8 and TRBJ2-4; D is undetermined. Germline-derived CDR1 and CDR2 are SGHVS and FQNEAQ. V gave up 1 base and J gave up 0 bases, with 13 bases separating them. The CDR3 is 17 amino acids.

This clone was observed a handful of times. The chain recombines TRBV29-1 with TRBJ2-7, with D unclear. This CDR3 has 13 amino acids. V was cut by 0 bases and J by 4 bases, with 10 bases left in between. Germline loops: CDR1 SQVTM, CDR2 ANQGSEA. Here the CDR3 DNA reads TGCAGCGTTGAAGATACGCAGACTTACGAGCAGTACTTC. As protein: CSVEDTQTYEQYF.

The chain is built from TRBV29-1 and TRBJ1-1, with TRBD1 as a possible D gene (6 bases). The CDR3 length is 16 residues. V was clipped by 3 bases and J by 0 bases, with 17 bases between them. From germline, CDR1 is SQVTM and CDR2 ANQGSEA. CDR3 loop: CSVDSVGRGLNTEAFF. The CDR3 DNA reads TGCAGCGTTGATTCGGTGGGCAGGGGCTTGAACACTGAAGCTTTCTTT.

The rearrangement uses TRBV5-1 and TRBJ2-5, with D perhaps assigned TRBD1 or TRBD2 (6 bases each). Between the trimmed V and J ends, which lost 4 bases and 7 bases, there was a span of 17 bases. This CDR3 has 14 residues. Looked up from germline, CDR1 is SGHRS and CDR2 is YFSETQ. The CDR3 sequence is CASSAGRDTRTQYF. DNA for the CDR3: TGCGCCAGCAGCGCGGGACGGGACACGCGGACCCAGTACTTC. Variable domain in full (rest from reference TRBV5-1 and TRBJ2-5): KAGVTQTPRYLIKTRGQQVTLSCSPISGHRSVSWYQQTPGQGLQFLFEYFSETQRNKGNFPGRFSGRQFSNSRSEMNVSTLELGDSALYLCASSAGRDTRTQYFGPGTRLLVL.

The chain uses TRBV15 and TRBJ2-3; 7 nucleotides line up with TRBD1. V lost 5 bases and J lost 2; bases outside the gene matches: 7. This CDR3 spans 15 amino acids. CDR1 is LNHNV and CDR2 is YYDKDF in the germline V gene (reference sequence). For the CDR3, the DNA is TGTGCCACCAGCCCCCCGACAGGGCCCACAGATACGCAGTATTTT. Protein: CATSPPTGPTDTQYF.